The 27 T cell receptor beta chains presented below share a single source sample, sequenced in a study of T cell responses to AZD1222 COVID-19 vaccine. Libraries were prepared by immunoSEQ multiplex PCR; TCRdb keeps only in-frame clonotypes and omits some of them. Of about 100,000 clones in the sample, about 90% were seen once. The material was peripheral blood, obtained on day 0 of AZD1222 vaccination. Receptor source: an adult in good health.

The chain carries TRBV5-1 and TRBJ1-2; D remains ambiguous. V was trimmed by 0 bases and J by 6 bases, leaving 6 bases between them. The germline V gene has CDR1 SGHRS and CDR2 YFSETQ. This CDR3 is 12 amino acids long. The CDR3 DNA follows: TGCGCCAGCAGCTTGGATTGGGATGGCTACACCTTC. This gives the protein CASSLDWDGYTF.

The V gene is TRBV28, the J gene TRBJ2-1; TRBD2 matches 8 bases. The CDR3 runs 15 residues. CDR1 is MDHEN, CDR2 SYDVKM, per germline. Trimming removed 6 bases from V and 3 bases from J; junction bases left unmatched: 7. CDR3 sequence: CASRRSGRNYNEQFF. The CDR3 DNA reads TGTGCCAGCAGGCGGAGCGGGAGAAACTACAATGAGCAGTTCTTC.

V and J are TRBV30 and TRBJ2-3; possible D gene TRBD1, 5 bases. CDR1 and CDR2 from the germline V gene are GTSNPN and SVGIG (reference sequence). The CDR3 loop spans 15 amino acids. The V and J ends lost 3 bases and 0 bases respectively, with 13 bases between them. This CDR3 is CAWRGRAGSTDTQYF. The CDR3 DNA is TGTGCCTGGAGGGGCAGGGCAGGGAGCACAGATACGCAGTATTTT.

V usage is TRBV2 and J usage is TRBJ2-1, with TRBD2 matching 10 bases. The junction had 2 bases not matched to a gene; V was cut back by 2 bases and J by 1 base. The CDR3 has 16 amino acids. Germline values: CDR1 SNHLY, CDR2 FYNNEI. The DNA of the CDR3 is TGTGCCAGCAGTGAAAGGACTAGCGGTTCCTACAATGAGCAGTTCTTC. Translation: CASSERTSGSYNEQFF.

The rearrangement links TRBV24-1 to TRBJ1-2; 8 nucleotides align to TRBD1. The germline V gene has CDR1 KGHDR and CDR2 SFDVKD. This CDR3 region has 15 residues. V shed 2 bases, J shed 8 bases, and the junction held 9 bases outside the gene matches. The CDR3 loop reads CATSDSWTGRTGYTF. Written as DNA, the CDR3 is TGTGCCACCAGTGATTCCTGGACAGGGCGGACCGGCTACACCTTC.

This clone was seen only once. The chain combines TRBV29-1 with TRBJ2-6; a weak D match, TRBD2 (6 bases). Trimming stripped 6 bases from V and 2 bases from J, with 14 bases between. This CDR3 region has 15 residues. Germline V CDR1 and CDR2: SQVTM, ANQGSEA. CDR3: CSVLPGGAGANVLTF. The CDR3 nucleotides read TGCAGCGTGCTTCCAGGAGGGGCTGGGGCCAACGTCCTGACTTTC.

Points on this clone: The junction shows a germline mismatch at one end, possibly a read error. The CDR3 region has the DNA TGCGCCAGCAGACAAGGATCTGACAGGGAGAACAATGAGCAGTTCTTC. It is translated as CASRQGSDRENNEQFF. The chain combines TRBV4-1 with TRBJ2-1, with TRBD1 matching 7 bases. The length of the CDR3 is 16 residues. Germline assignment: CDR1 MGHRA and CDR2 YSYEKL.

The rearrangement uses TRBV6-1 and TRBJ1-1, with D maybe TRBD1 (5 bases). Trimming cost V 3 bases and J 11 bases, with 10 bases left between them. The CDR3 totals 11 residues. Germline V gene data show CDR1 as MNHNS and CDR2 as SASEGT. The CDR3 region is CASSEWTWAFF. The CDR3 nucleotides read TGTGCCAGCAGTGAGTGGACATGGGCTTTCTTT.

The J gene is TRBJ1-4, the V gene TRBV10-3; 9 nucleotides match TRBD1. Per germline, CDR1 ENHRY and CDR2 SYGVKD. Unmatched junction bases numbered 14, after V lost 6 bases and J lost 6 bases. This CDR3 has 17 residues. The CDR3 region is CAIRPGQGTGWDEKLFF. DNA of the CDR3: TGTGCCATCAGACCGGGACAGGGCACCGGCTGGGATGAAAAACTGTTTTTT.

This chain uses TRBV5-1 with TRBJ2-5; no clear D. CDR1 and CDR2 from the germline V gene are SGHRS and YFSETQ. V gave up 0 bases and J gave up 2 bases, with 8 bases separating them. The CDR3 is 14 residues long. The CDR3, as DNA: TGCGCCAGCAGCTTGGTCCCCCCACAAGAGACCCAGTACTTC. Translated: CASSLVPPQETQYF.

The chain employs TRBV5-1 and TRBJ2-3, with D hard to call. This CDR3 spans 15 amino acids. Germline V gives CDR1 SGHRS, CDR2 YFSETQ. The V end lost 3 bases, the J end lost 1 base, and 12 bases lay between the germline ends. The CDR3, as DNA: TGCGCCAGCAGCTCCACGAAACCGGGCACAGATACGCAGTATTTT. It is translated as CASSSTKPGTDTQYF.

The chain uses TRBV27 and TRBJ1-4; D is uncertain. The CDR3 contains 16 residues. With 4 bases removed from V and 1 base from J, the gap between germline ends came to 13 bases. Germline V CDR1 and CDR2: MNHEY, SMNVEV (reference sequence). The chain's CDR3 is CASSWAVPRTNEKLFF. CDR3 bases: TGTGCCAGCAGTTGGGCAGTTCCGCGAACTAATGAAAAACTGTTTTTT.

V and J are TRBV24-1 and TRBJ2-1; D is perhaps TRBD1 or TRBD2 (5 bases each). CDR3 length equals 15 residues. The V gene lost 0 bases and the J gene lost 5 bases, with 10 bases spanning the gap. Germline V lookup: CDR1 KGHDR, CDR2 SFDVKD. CDR3 region: CATSDLPGTNNEQFF. CDR3 nucleotides: TGTGCCACCAGTGATTTGCCCGGGACCAACAATGAGCAGTTCTTC.

The chain joins TRBV11-2 to TRBJ2-3, with 9 bases aligning to TRBD2. Unmatched junction bases numbered 13, after V lost 1 base and J lost 5 bases. Germline CDR1 SGHAT, CDR2 FQNNGV. The CDR3 contains 18 residues. The CDR3 reads CASSLVRVAGDRRDTQYF. Here the CDR3 DNA reads TGTGCCAGCAGCTTAGTTAGGGTAGCGGGAGATCGGCGAGATACGCAGTATTTT.

Only one count was recorded for this clone. The chain carries TRBV15 and TRBJ2-1; 14 positions match TRBD2. There are 14 residues in the CDR3. V gave up 6 bases and J gave up 9 bases; unmatched junction bases: 4. Germline-derived CDR1 and CDR2 are LNHNV and YYDKDF (reference sequence). Written as DNA, the CDR3 is TGTGCCACCAGGACTAGCGGGAGGGCCACTGAGCAGTTCTTC. It specifies CATRTSGRATEQFF.

This clone came up once. The chain recombines TRBV28 with TRBJ2-7; D gene uncertain. CDR3 length equals 15 residues. In germline, CDR1 is MDHEN, CDR2 SYDVKM. Trimming pared 2 bases from V and 4 bases from J, leaving 15 bases between. CDR3 sequence: CASSLITTKSYEQYF. DNA of the CDR3: TGTGCCAGCAGTTTAATCACTACCAAATCTTACGAGCAGTACTTC.

This rearrangement joins TRBV5-4 to TRBJ2-1; D is undetermined. The V gene lost 0 bases and the J gene lost 4 bases, with 11 bases spanning the gap. CDR1 and CDR2 (germline): SGHNT, YYREEE (reference sequence). This CDR3 is 15 amino acids long. For the CDR3, the DNA is TGTGCCAGCAGCTTGGAGGTCGCGATTTACAATGAGCAGTTCTTC. Translation: CASSLEVAIYNEQFF.

V and J are TRBV30 and TRBJ1-4; 7 bases are a match to TRBD1. V shed 2 bases, J shed 2 bases, and the junction held 11 bases outside the gene matches. Germline CDR1 GTSNPN, CDR2 SVGIG (reference sequence). CDR3 length: 17 amino acids. The CDR3 sequence is CAWSYNPGQATNEKLFF. The DNA of the CDR3 is TGTGCCTGGAGTTATAACCCTGGACAGGCCACTAATGAAAAACTGTTTTTT.

The rearrangement uses TRBV29-1 and TRBJ2-7; D not resolved. The CDR3 has 13 amino acids. The germline V and J ends were trimmed by 3 bases and 2 bases, with 11 bases remaining between them. Germline CDR1 SQVTM, CDR2 ANQGSEA. The CDR3 DNA reads TGCAGCGTTGAGTCTACGGTTACCTACGAGCAGTACTTC. Translating it yields CSVESTVTYEQYF.

This chain links TRBV7-9 with TRBJ1-5; D is perhaps TRBD1 (6 bases). The V end was cut by 5 bases, the J end by 1 base, with 9 bases between. The CDR3 runs 14 residues. Per the germline V gene, CDR1 is SEHNR and CDR2 is FQNEAQ (reference sequence). CDR3 loop: CASSRTGSNQPQHF. In nucleotides, the CDR3 is TGTGCCAGCAGCAGAACAGGGAGCAATCAGCCCCAGCATTTT.

This clone came up once. The V and J genes are TRBV5-1 and TRBJ1-2; the match to TRBD1 covers 8 bases. Germline CDR1 reads SGHRS; CDR2 reads YFSETQ. V was pared by 0 bases and J by 4 bases, with 2 bases of the junction left unmatched. The CDR3 length is 14 residues. CDR3: CASSLGTGGYGYTF. Written as DNA, the CDR3 is TGCGCCAGCAGCTTGGGAACAGGGGGCTATGGCTACACCTTC.

J is TRBJ2-7 and V is TRBV7-2; D is possibly TRBD1 or TRBD2 (7 bases each). Germline V lookup: CDR1 SGHTA, CDR2 FQGNSA. Trimming cost V 6 bases and J 7 bases, with 31 bases left between them. This CDR3 spans 18 amino acids. In DNA form, the CDR3 reads TGTGCCAGCAGTCCGGGGACAGCGGGAACCCTTATGTCCTGGGAGCAGTACTTC. The encoded protein is CASSPGTAGTLMSWEQYF.

The V and J genes are TRBV5-1 and TRBJ2-1; tentative D call: TRBD2 (5 bases). Trimming shortened V by 4 bases and J by 0 bases, and 14 bases separated the two germline ends. Looked up from germline, CDR1 is SGHRS and CDR2 is YFSETQ. The CDR3 runs 16 residues. The CDR3 DNA reads as TGCGCCAGCAGCAGAGAAGCGGCGAGCTCCTACAATGAGCAGTTCTTC. Translating it yields CASSREAASSYNEQFF.

V and J are TRBV7-9 and TRBJ2-1; a possible D gene is TRBD2 (6 bases). V was pared by 5 bases and J by 3 bases, with 23 bases between. The V gene's germline CDR1 is SEHNR and CDR2 FQNEAQ (reference sequence). CDR3 length: 18 residues. CDR3 loop: CASSPLGGLGLGYNEQFF. CDR3 nucleotide sequence: TGTGCCAGCAGCCCCCTGGGAGGTTTGGGACTGGGCTACAATGAGCAGTTCTTC.

The chain recombines TRBV30 with TRBJ1-3; D call uncertain. CDR1 GTSNPN and CDR2 SVGIG come from the germline V gene (reference sequence). Trimming removed 5 bases at V and 1 base at J, with 6 bases between. The CDR3 sequence is 12 residues long. CDR3 sequence (DNA): TGTGCCTGGGGACTATCTGGAAACACCATATATTTT. Protein product: CAWGLSGNTIYF.

The chain couples TRBV7-9 to TRBJ2-3; TRBD2 might be the D (6 bases). The CDR3 is 16 residues long. The germline V gene has CDR1 SEHNR and CDR2 FQNEAQ (reference sequence). V was clipped by 4 bases and J by 3 bases, with 17 bases between them. The CDR3 nucleotides are TGTGCCAGCAGCTCCCCTTATAGCGGACTGACAGATACGCAGTATTTT. Encoded protein: CASSSPYSGLTDTQYF.

The chain uses TRBV24-1 and TRBJ2-1; D unresolved. The CDR3 consists of 11 residues. The V end lost 1 base, the J end lost 10 bases, and 4 bases lay between the germline ends. Germline V CDR1 and CDR2: KGHDR, SFDVKD. CDR3: CATSDLGEQFF. The CDR3 nucleotides read TGTGCCACCAGTGATTTAGGCGAGCAGTTCTTC.